The text below deals with one T cell receptor (beta chain). Its target is not known. TCRdb ran MiXCR on the reads and lists one entry per CDR3 protein. The profile shows 350,000 to 550,000 distinct CDR3 sequences, approximately 31% of them singletons. This specimen comes from a study of T cell repertoires in cytomegalovirus infection. Study information: Matching HLA type and CMV infection were both indicated by public TCR beta signatures. General study points: HLA-C-restricted CMV-specific TCR beta clonotypes were dominant in the ex vivo response.

This CDR3 has 13 amino acids. The ends were cut back, 9 bases at V and 1 base at J, with 13 bases in the middle. CDR1 MNHEY and CDR2 SMNVEV come from the germline V gene (reference sequence). Sequences were obtained from PBMCs. The receptor was derived from a human donor in good health (CMV status not recorded). Some clones in this sample may be carry-over from other donors' samples. The chain couples TRBV27 to TRBJ2-7; D is unclear. This chain's CDR3 is CASGVSSSYEQYF. The CDR3 DNA reads as TGTGCCAGTGGTGTCTCCTCATCCTACGAGCAGTACTTC.